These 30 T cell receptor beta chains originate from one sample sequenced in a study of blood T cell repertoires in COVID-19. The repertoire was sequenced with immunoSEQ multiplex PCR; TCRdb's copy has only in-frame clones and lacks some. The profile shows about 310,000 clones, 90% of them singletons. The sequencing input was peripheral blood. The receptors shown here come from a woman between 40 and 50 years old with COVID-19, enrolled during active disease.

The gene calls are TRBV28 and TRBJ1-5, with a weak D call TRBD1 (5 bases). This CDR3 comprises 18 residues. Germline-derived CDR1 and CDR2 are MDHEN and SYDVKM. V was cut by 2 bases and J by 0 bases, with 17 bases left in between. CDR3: CASSLEGGGSYSNQPQHF. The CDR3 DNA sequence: TGTGCCAGCAGTTTAGAGGGCGGGGGTAGTTATAGCAATCAGCCCCAGCATTTT.

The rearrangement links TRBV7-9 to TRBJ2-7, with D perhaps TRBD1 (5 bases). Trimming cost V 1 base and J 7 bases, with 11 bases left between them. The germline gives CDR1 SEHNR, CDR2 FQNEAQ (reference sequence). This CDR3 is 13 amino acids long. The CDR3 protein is CASSLETGSEQYF. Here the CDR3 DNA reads TGTGCCAGCAGCTTAGAAACAGGTTCAGAGCAGTACTTC.

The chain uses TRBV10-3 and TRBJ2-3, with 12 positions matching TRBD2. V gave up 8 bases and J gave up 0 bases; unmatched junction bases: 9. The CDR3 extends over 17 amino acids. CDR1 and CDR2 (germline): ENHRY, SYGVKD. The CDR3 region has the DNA TGTGCCATCGGCTTCTCCGGGACTAGCGGGAGCACAGATACGCAGTATTTT. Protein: CAIGFSGTSGSTDTQYF.

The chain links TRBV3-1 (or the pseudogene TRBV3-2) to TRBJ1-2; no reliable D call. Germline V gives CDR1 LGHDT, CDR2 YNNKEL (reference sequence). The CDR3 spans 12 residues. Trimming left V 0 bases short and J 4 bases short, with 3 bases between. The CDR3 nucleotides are TGTGCCAGCAGCCAAGACAGCTATGGCTACACCTTC. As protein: CASSQDSYGYTF.

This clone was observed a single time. The CDR3 coding sequence is TGTGCCAGCGTGGCAGGGGGAAACACCATATATTTT. Translating it yields CASVAGGNTIYF. The gene calls are TRBV28 and TRBJ1-3; a possible D gene is TRBD1 (5 bases). This CDR3 is built from 12 residues. Germline CDR1 and CDR2: MDHEN and SYDVKM. Trimming pared 8 bases from V and 4 bases from J, leaving 9 bases between. Variable domain in full (rest from reference TRBV28 and TRBJ1-3): DVKVTQSSRYLVKRTGEKVFLECVQDMDHENMFWYRQDPGLGLRLIYFSYDVKMKEKGDIPEGYSVSREKKERFSLILESASTNQTSMYLCASVAGGNTIYFGEGSWLTVV.

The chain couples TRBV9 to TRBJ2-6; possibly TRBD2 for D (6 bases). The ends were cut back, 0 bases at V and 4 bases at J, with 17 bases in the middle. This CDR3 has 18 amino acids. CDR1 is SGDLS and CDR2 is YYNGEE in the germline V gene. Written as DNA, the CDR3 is TGTGCCAGCAGCGTAGATCCGGGGAACCTAGCGGGGGCCAACGTCCTGACTTTC. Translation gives CASSVDPGNLAGANVLTF.

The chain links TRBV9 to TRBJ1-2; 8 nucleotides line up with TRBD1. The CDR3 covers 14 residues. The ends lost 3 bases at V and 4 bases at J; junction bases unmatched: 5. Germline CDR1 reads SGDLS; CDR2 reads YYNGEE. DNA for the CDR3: TGTGCCAGCAGCGCGCAGGGGGCCTTCTATGGCTACACCTTC. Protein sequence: CASSAQGAFYGYTF.

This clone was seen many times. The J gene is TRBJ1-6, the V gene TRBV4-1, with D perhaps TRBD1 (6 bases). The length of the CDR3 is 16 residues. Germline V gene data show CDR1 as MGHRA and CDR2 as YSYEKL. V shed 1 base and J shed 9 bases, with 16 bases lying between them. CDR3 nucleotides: TGCGCCAGCAGCCAAGCCGGAGGGGGGGGGTTTTCACCCCTCCACTTT. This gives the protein CASSQAGGGGFSPLHF.

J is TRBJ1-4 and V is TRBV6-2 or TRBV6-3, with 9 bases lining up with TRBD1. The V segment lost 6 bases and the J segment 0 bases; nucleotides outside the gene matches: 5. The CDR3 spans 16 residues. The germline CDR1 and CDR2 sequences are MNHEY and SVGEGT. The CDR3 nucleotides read TGTGCCAGCAGCCTCGGACAGGGGACAACTAATGAAAAACTGTTTTTT. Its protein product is CASSLGQGTTNEKLFF.

CDR3 nucleotide sequence: TGTGCCTGGAGTTTCGGTCTAAACAATGAGCAGTTCTTC. Protein: CAWSFGLNNEQFF. The chain uses TRBV30 and TRBJ2-1; D gene ambiguous. Trimming removed 2 bases at V and 5 bases at J, with 10 bases between. Germline V gene lookup returns CDR1 GTSNPN and CDR2 SVGIG (reference sequence). CDR3 length equals 13 residues.

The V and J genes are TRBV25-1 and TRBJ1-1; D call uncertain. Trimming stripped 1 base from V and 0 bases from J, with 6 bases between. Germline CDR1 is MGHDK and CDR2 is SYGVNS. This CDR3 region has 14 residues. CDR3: CASSEFQMNTEAFF. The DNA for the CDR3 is TGTGCCAGCAGTGAATTCCAGATGAACACTGAAGCTTTCTTT.

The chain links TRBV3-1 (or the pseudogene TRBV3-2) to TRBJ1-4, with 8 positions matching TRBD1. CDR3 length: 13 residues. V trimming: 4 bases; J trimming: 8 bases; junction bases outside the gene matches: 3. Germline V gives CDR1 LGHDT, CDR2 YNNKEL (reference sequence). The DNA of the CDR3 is TGTGCCAGCAGCCTCGGACAGGGAGAAAAACTGTTTTTT. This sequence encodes CASSLGQGEKLFF.

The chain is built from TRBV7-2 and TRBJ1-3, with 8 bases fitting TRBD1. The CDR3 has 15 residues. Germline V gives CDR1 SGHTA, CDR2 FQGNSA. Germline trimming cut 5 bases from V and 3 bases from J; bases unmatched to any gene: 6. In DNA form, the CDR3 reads TGTGCCAGCAGCCCACAGGGGGAAGGTGGAAACACCATATATTTT. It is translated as CASSPQGEGGNTIYF.

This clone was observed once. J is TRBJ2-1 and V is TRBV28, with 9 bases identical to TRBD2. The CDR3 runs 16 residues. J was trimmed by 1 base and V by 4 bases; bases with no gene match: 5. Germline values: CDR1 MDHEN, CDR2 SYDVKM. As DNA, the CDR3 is TGTGCCAGCAGTTCCCCCGCGGGAGGGTCCTACAATGAGCAGTTCTTC. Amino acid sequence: CASSSPAGGSYNEQFF.

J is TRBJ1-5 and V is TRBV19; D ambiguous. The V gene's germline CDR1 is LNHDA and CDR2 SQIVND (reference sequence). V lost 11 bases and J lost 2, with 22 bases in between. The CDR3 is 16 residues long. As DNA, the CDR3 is TGTGCCTCGGAAAGGAAGACCTTTCGGGGCAATCAGCCCCAGCATTTT. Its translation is CASERKTFRGNQPQHF.

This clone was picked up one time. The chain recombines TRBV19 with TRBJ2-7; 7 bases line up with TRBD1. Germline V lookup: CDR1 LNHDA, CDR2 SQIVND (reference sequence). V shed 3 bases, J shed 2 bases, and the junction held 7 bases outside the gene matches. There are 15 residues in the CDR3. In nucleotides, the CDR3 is TGTGCCAGTAGTATCGGCGGCCAGGGGGCCTACGAGCAGTACTTC. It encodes CASSIGGQGAYEQYF.

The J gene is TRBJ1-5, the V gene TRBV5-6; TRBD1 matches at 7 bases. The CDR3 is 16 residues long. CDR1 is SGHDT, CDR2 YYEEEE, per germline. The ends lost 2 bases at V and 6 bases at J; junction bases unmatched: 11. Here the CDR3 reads CASSLYRGQGGQPQHF. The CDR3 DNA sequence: TGTGCCAGCAGCTTATACAGGGGCCAAGGGGGTCAGCCCCAGCATTTT.

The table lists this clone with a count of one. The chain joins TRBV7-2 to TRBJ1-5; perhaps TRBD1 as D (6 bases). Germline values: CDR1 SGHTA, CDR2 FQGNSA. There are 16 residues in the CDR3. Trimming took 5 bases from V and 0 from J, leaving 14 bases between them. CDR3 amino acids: CASSDPQGNSNQPQHF. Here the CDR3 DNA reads TGTGCCAGCAGCGACCCACAGGGAAATAGCAATCAGCCCCAGCATTTT. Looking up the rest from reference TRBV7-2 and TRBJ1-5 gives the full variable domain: GAGVSQSPSNKVTEKGKDVELRCDPISGHTALYWYRQSLGQGLEFLIYFQGNSAPDKSGLPSDRFSAERTGGSVSTLTIQRTQQEDSAVYLCASSDPQGNSNQPQHFGDGTRLSIL.

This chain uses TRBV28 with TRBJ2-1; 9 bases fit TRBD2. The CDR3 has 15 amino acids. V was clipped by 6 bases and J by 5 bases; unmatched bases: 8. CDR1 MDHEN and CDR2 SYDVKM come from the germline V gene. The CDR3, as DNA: TGTGCCAGCAGGGACGGGACTAGCCGCCACAATGAGCAGTTCTTC. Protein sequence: CASRDGTSRHNEQFF.

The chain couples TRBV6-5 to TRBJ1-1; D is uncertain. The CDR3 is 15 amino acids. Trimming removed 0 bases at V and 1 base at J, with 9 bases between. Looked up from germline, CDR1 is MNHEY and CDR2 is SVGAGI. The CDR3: CASSYSVNRNTEAFF. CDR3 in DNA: TGTGCCAGCAGTTACTCAGTGAACAGGAACACTGAAGCTTTCTTT.

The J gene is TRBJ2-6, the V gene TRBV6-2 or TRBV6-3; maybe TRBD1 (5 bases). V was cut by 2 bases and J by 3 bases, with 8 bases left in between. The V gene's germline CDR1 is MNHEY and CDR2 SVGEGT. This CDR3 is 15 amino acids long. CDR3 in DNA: TGTGCCAGCAGTTACAGGGGTGGTGGGGCCAACGTCCTGACTTTC. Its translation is CASSYRGGGANVLTF.

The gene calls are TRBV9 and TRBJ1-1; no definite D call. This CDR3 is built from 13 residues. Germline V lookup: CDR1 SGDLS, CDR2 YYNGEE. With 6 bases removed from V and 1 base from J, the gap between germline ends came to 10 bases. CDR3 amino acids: CASTSGGNTEAFF. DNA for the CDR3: TGTGCCAGCACGTCGGGAGGGAACACTGAAGCTTTCTTT.

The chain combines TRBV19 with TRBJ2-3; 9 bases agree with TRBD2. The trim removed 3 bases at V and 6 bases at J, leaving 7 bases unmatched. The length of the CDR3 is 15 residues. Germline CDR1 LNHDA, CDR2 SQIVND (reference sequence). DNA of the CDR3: TGTGCCAGTAGTATCCGCGGGGGGGCCGCGGATACGCAGTATTTT. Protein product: CASSIRGGAADTQYF.

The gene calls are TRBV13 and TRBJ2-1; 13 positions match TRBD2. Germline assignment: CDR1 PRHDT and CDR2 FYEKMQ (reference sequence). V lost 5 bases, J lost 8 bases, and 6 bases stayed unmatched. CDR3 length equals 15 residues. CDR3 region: CASSLTSGGADEQFF. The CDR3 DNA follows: TGTGCCAGCAGCCTCACTAGCGGGGGGGCCGATGAGCAGTTCTTC. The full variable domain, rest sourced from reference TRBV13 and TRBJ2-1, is AAGVIQSPRHLIKEKRETATLKCYPIPRHDTVYWYQQGPGQDPQFLISFYEKMQSDKGSIPDRFSAQQFSDYHSELNMSSLELGDSALYFCASSLTSGGADEQFFGPGTRLTVL.

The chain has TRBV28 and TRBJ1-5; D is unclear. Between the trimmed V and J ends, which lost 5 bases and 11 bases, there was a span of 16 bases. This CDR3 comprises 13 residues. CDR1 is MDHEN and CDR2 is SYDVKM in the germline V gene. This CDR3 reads CASSDSNIRSQHF. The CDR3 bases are TGTGCCAGCAGTGACTCAAATATCAGATCCCAGCATTTT.

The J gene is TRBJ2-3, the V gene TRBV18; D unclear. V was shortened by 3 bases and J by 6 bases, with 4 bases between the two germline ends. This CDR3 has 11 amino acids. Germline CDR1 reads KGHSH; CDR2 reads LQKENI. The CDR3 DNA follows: TGTGCCAGCTCACCGCGGGATACGCAGTATTTT. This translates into CASSPRDTQYF. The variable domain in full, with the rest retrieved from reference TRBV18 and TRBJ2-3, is NAGVMQNPRHLVRRRGQEARLRCSPMKGHSHVYWYRQLPEEGLKFMVYLQKENIIDESGMPKERFSAEFPKEGPSILRIQQVVRGDSAAYFCASSPRDTQYFGPGTRLTVL.

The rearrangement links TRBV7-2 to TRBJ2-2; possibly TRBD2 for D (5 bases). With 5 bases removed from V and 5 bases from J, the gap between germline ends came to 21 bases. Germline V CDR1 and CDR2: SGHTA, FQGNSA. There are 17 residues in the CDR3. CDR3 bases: TGTGCCAGCAGCCCGGACGTCCTTCGGGGAATAACCGGGGAGCTGTTTTTT. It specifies CASSPDVLRGITGELFF. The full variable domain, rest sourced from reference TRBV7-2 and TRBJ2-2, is GAGVSQSPSNKVTEKGKDVELRCDPISGHTALYWYRQSLGQGLEFLIYFQGNSAPDKSGLPSDRFSAERTGGSVSTLTIQRTQQEDSAVYLCASSPDVLRGITGELFFGEGSRLTVL.

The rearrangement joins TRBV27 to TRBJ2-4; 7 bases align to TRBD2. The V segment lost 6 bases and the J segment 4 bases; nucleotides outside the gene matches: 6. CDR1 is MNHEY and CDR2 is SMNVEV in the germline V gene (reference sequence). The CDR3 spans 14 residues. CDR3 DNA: TGTGCCAGCAGGGGGTCGCGGGGGAAAAACATTCAGTACTTC. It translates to CASRGSRGKNIQYF.

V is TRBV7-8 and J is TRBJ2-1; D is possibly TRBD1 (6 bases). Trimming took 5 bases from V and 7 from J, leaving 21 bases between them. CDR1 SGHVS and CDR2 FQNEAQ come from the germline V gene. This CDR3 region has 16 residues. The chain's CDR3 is CASSPALGVRGNEQFF. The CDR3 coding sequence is TGTGCCAGCAGCCCTGCGTTGGGTGTTAGGGGGAATGAGCAGTTCTTC.

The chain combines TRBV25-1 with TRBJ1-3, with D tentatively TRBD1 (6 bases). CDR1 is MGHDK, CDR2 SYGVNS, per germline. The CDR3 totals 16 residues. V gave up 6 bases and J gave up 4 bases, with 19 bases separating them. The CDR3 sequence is CASSKSPQGAGNTIYF. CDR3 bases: TGTGCCAGCAGCAAGTCCCCACAGGGTGCCGGAAACACCATATATTTT.